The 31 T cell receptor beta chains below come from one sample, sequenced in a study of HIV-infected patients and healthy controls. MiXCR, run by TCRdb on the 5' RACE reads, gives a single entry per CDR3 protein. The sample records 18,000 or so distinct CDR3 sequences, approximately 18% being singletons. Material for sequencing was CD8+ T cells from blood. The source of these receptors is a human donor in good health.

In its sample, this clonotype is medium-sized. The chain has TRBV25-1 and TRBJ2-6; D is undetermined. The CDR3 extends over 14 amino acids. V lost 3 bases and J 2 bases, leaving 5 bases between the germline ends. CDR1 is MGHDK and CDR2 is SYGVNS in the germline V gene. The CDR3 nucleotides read TGTGCCAGCAGTGAGGGTGCTGGGGCCAACGTCCTGACTTTC. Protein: CASSEGAGANVLTF.

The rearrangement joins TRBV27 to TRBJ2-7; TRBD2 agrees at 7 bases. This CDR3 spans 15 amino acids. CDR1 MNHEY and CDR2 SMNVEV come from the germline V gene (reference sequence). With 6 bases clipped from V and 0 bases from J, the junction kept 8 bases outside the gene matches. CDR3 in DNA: TGTGCCAGCAGCTGGGGAGCGGGGATCTCCTACGAGCAGTACTTC. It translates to CASSWGAGISYEQYF.

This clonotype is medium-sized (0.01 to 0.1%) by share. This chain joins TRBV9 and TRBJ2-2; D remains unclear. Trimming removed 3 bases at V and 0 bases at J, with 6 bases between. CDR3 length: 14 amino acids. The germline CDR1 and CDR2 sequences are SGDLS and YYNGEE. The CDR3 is CASSGSPNTGELFF. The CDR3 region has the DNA TGTGCCAGCAGCGGAAGCCCGAACACCGGGGAGCTGTTTTTT.

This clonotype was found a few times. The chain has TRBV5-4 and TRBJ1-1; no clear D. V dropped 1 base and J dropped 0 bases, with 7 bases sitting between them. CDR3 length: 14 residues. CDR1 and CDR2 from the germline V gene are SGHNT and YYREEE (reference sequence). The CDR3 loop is CASSLTRLNTEAFF. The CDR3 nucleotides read TGTGCCAGCAGCTTGACGAGGCTGAACACTGAAGCTTTCTTT.

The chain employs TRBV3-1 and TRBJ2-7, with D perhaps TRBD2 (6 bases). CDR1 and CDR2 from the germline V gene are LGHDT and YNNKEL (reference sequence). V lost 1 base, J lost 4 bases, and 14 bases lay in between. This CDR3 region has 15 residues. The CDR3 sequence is CASSQVAGAGYEQYF. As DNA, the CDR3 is TGTGCCAGCAGCCAAGTTGCTGGGGCGGGATACGAGCAGTACTTC.

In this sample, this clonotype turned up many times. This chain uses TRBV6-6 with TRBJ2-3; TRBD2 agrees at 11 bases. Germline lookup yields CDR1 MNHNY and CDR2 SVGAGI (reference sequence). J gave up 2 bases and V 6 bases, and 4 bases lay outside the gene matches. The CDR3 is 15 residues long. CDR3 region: CASRASGGITDTQYF. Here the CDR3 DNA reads TGTGCCAGCAGGGCTAGCGGGGGGATCACAGATACGCAGTATTTT.

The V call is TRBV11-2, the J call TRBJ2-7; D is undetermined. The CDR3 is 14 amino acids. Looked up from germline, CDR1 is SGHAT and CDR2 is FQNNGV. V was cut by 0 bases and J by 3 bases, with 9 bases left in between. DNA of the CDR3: TGTGCCAGCAGCTTAGACCTCTCCCACTACGAGCAGTACTTC. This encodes CASSLDLSHYEQYF.

As DNA, the CDR3 is TGTGCCAGCAGTAGCGGGGGGGCCACAGATACGCAGTATTTT. Residues: CASSSGGATDTQYF. The chain has TRBV6-4 and TRBJ2-3, with 10 positions matching TRBD2. Germline V gives CDR1 MRHNA, CDR2 SNTAGT. Trimming cost V 5 bases and J 2 bases; bases outside gene matches: 1. CDR3 length: 14 residues.

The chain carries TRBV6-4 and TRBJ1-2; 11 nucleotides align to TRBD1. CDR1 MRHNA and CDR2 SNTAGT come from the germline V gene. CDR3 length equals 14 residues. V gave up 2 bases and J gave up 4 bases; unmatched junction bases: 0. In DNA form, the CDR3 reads TGTGCCAGCAGTGACGGGACAGGGGGCTATGGCTACACCTTC. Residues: CASSDGTGGYGYTF.

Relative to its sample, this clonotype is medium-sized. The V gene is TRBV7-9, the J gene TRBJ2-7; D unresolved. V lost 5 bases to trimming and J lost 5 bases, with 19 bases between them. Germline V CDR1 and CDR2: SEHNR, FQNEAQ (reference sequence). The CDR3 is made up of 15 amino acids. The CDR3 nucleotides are TGTGCCAGCAGCCCCCTTGGTGGGGTAGCACACGAGCAGTACTTC. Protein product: CASSPLGGVAHEQYF.

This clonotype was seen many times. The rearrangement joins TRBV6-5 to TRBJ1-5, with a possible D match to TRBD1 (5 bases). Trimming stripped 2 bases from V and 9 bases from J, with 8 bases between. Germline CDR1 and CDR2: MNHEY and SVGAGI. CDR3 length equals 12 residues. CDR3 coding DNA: TGTGCCAGCAGTTACCCCCAGGGGCCCCAGCATTTT. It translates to CASSYPQGPQHF.

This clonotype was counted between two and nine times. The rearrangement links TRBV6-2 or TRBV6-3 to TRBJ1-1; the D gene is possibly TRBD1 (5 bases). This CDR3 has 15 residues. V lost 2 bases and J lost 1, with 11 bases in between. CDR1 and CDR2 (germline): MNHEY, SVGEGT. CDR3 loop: CASSYPPTANTEAFF. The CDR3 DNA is TGTGCCAGCAGTTACCCACCGACAGCGAACACTGAAGCTTTCTTT.

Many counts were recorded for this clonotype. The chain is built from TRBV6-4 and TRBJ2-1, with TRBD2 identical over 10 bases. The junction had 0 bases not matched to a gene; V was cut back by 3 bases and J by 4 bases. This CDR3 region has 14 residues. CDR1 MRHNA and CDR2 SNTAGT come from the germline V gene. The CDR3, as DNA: TGTGCCAGCAGTGAAGCGGGAGGGTACAATGAGCAGTTCTTC. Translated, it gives CASSEAGGYNEQFF.

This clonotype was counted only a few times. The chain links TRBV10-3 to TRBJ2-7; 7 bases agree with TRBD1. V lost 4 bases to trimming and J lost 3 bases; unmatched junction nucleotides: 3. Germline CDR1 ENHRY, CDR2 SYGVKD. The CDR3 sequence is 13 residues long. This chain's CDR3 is CAISGPGGYEQYF. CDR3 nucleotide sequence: TGTGCCATCAGTGGCCCAGGGGGCTACGAGCAGTACTTC.

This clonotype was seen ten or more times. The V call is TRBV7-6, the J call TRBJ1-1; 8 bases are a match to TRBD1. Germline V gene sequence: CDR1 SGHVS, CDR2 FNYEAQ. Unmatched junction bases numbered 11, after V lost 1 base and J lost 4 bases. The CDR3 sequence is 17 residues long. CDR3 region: CASSLVAGGASPTEAFF. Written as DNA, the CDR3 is TGTGCCAGCAGCTTAGTAGCAGGGGGCGCGTCCCCCACTGAAGCTTTCTTT.

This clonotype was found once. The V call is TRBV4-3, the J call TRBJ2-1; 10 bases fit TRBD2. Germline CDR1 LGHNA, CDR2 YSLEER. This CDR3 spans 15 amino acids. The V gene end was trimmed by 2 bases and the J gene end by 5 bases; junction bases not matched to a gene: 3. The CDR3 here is CASSQLAGANNEQFF. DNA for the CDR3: TGCGCCAGCAGCCAACTAGCGGGGGCCAACAATGAGCAGTTCTTC.

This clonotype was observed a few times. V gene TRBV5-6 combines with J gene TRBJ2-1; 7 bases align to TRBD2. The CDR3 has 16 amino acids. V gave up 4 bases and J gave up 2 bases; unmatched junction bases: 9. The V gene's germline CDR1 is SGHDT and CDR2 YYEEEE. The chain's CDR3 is CASSTDAGATYNEQFF. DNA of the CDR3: TGTGCCAGCAGCACTGACGCGGGAGCCACCTACAATGAGCAGTTCTTC.

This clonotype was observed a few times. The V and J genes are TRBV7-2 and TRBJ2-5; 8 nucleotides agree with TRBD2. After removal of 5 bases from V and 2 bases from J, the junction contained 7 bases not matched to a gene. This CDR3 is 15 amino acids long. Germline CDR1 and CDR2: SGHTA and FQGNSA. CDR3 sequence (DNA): TGTGCCAGCAGCGAAACTAGCGGCCCACAAGAGACCCAGTACTTC. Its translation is CASSETSGPQETQYF.

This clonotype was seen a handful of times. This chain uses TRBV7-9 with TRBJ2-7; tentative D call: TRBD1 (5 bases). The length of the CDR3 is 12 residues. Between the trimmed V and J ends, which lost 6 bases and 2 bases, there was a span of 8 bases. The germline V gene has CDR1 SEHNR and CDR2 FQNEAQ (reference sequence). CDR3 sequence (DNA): TGTGCCAGCAGGGACATAACCTACGAGCAGTACTTC. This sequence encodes CASRDITYEQYF.

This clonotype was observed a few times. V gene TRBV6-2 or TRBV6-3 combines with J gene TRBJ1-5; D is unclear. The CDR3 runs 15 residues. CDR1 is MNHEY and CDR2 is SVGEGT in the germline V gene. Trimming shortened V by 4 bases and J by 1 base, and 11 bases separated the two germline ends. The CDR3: CASSSIRRSNQPQHF. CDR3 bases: TGTGCCAGCAGTTCGATACGTAGGAGCAATCAGCCCCAGCATTTT.

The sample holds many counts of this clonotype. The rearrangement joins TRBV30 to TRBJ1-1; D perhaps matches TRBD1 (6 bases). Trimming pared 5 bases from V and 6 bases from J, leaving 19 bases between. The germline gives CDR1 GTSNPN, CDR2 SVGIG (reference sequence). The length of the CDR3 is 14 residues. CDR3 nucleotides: TGTGCCTGGGCCAGCTTATTAGGGGGGGCTGAAGCTTTCTTT. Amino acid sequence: CAWASLLGGAEAFF.

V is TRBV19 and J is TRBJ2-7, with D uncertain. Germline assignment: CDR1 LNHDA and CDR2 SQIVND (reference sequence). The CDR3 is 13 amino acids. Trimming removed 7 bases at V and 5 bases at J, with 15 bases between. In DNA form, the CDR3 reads TGTGCCAGTATGATGCCTCCGGGCCACGAGCAGTACTTC. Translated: CASMMPPGHEQYF.

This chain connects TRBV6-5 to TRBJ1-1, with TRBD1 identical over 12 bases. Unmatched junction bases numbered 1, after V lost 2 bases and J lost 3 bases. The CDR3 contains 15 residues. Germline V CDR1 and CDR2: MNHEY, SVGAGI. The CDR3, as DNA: TGTGCCAGCAGTTACGGGACAGGGGGCGACACTGAAGCTTTCTTT. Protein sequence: CASSYGTGGDTEAFF.

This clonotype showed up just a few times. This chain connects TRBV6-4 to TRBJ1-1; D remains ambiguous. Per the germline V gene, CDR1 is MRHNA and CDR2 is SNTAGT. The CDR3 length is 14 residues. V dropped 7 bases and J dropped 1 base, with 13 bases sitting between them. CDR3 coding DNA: TGTGCCAGCACCCCGGGGAACGGGAACACTGAAGCTTTCTTT. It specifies CASTPGNGNTEAFF.

CDR3 nucleotide sequence: TGTGCCAGCAGTGAAAGTCTGACAGGGTTATTCACAGATACGCAGTATTTT. It translates to CASSESLTGLFTDTQYF. The chain joins TRBV2 to TRBJ2-3, with 7 bases lining up with TRBD1. The CDR3 has 17 residues. The ends lost 2 bases at V and 2 bases at J; junction bases unmatched: 10. Germline CDR1 is SNHLY and CDR2 is FYNNEI. Looking up the rest from reference TRBV2 and TRBJ2-3 gives the full variable domain: EPEVTQTPSHQVTQMGQEVILRCVPISNHLYFYWYRQILGQKVEFLVSFYNNEISEKSEIFDDQFSVERPDGSNFTLKIRSTKLEDSAMYFCASSESLTGLFTDTQYFGPGTRLTVL.

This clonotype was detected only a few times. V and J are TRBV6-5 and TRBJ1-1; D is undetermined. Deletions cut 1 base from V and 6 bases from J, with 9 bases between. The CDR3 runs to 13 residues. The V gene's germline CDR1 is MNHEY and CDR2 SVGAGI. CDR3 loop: CASSYLTGAEAFF. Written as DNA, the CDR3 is TGTGCCAGCAGTTACTTGACCGGCGCTGAAGCTTTCTTT.

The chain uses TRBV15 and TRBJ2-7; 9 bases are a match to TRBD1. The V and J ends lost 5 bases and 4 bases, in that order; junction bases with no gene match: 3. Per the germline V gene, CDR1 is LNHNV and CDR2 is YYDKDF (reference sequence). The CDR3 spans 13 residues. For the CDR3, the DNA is TGTGCCACCAGCCAGACAGGGGGGTACGAGCAGTACTTC. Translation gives CATSQTGGYEQYF. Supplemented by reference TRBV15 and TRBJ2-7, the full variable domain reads DAMVIQNPRYQVTQFGKPVTLSCSQTLNHNVMYWYQQKSSQAPKLLFHYYDKDFNNEADTPDNFQSRRPNTSFCFLDIRSPGLGDTAMYLCATSQTGGYEQYFGPGTRLTVT.

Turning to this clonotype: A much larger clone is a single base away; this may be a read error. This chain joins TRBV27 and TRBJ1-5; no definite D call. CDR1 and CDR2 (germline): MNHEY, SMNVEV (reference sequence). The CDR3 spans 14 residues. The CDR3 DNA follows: TGTGCCAGCAGTTTACTTGGGTCCGGGCAGCCCCTGCATTTT. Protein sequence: CASSLLGSGQPLHF.

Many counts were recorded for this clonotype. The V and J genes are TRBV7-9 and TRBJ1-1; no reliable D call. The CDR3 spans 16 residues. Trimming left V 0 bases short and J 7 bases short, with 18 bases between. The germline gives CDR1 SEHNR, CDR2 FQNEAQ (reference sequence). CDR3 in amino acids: CASSLALRSGPDEAFF. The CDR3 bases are TGTGCCAGCAGCTTAGCGCTTCGTTCGGGTCCGGATGAAGCTTTCTTT. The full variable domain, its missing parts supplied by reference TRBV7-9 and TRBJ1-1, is DTGVSQNPRHKITKRGQNVTFRCDPISEHNRLYWYRQTLGQGPEFLTYFQNEAQLEKSRLLSDRFSAERPKGSFSTLEIQRTEQGDSAMYLCASSLALRSGPDEAFFGQGTRLTVV.

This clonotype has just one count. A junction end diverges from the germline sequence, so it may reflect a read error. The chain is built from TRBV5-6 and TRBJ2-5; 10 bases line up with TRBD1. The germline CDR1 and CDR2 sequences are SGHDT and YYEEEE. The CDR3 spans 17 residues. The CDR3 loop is CASSAPDRGPFQETQYF. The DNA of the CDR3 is TGTGCTAGCAGCGCGCCCGACAGGGGGCCGTTCCAAGAGACCCAGTACTTC.

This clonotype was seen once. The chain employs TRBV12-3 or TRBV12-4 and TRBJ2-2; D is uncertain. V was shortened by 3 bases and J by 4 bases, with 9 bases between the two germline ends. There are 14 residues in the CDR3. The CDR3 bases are TGTGCCAGCAGTTTTTCCACAACCACCGGGGAGCTGTTTTTT. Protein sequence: CASSFSTTTGELFF.